This T cell receptor beta chain is drawn from a study of vaccination and CD4 T cells after COVID-19. A remark on this clonotype: The antigen remains undetermined.

Cultured CD4+ T cell DNA was sequenced using the Oncomine TCR Beta short-read assay. TCRdb used MiXCR to reprocess the PCR reads, holding one entry per CDR3 protein. The top ten clones hold about a tenth of a sample with 16,000 or so distinct CDR3 sequences, around 50% of them seen once. With 6 bases clipped from V and 5 bases from J, the junction kept 10 bases outside the gene matches. The CDR3 totals 14 residues. The germline V gene encodes CDR1 SGHTA and CDR2 FQGNSA. Indicated treatment: approximately nine-day PBMC culture with coronavirus spike peptide pools or control peptides (ViraFEST assay). The V and J genes are TRBV7-2 and TRBJ2-7; TRBD2 matches at 7 bases. Sample: CD4+ T cells from blood, cultured in vitro. The source is a human donor who had recovered from COVID-19. This CDR3 reads CASSHGGSQNEQYF. The CDR3 nucleotides read TGTGCCAGCAGTCACGGCGGGAGTCAAAACGAGCAGTACTTC.